Listed here is a single TCR beta chain. The same CDR3 is also encoded by other DNA sequences in this sample. This CDR3 is 13 amino acids long. CDR1 and CDR2 (germline): SGHTA, FQGNSA. V shed 0 bases and J shed 3 bases, with 6 bases lying between them. The assay was immunoSEQ multiplex PCR, and TCRdb's table has in-frame clones only and misses some. The data contain 640,000 or so clones, 87% of them singletons. The data belong to a study of shared T cell receptors in the human thymus. The sample was also reused in another study, on human thymus T cells. This second report adds: Donors consisted of healthy Finnish infants (having corrective surgery for congenital heart defects). Obtained as resections during corrective heart surgery, the thymus tissue was then studied. Biased V and J segment usage appeared in thymus and peripheral blood. Thymic TCR repertoires of unrelated people reportedly overlapped highly.

The sequencing input was thymocytes. This TCR came from a boy under two years old with a congenital heart defect. This rearrangement joins TRBV7-2 to TRBJ2-7, with a possible D match to TRBD1 (6 bases). The DNA for the CDR3 is TGTGCCAGCAGCTTAGCACAGGGCTACGAGCAGTACTTC. It is translated as CASSLAQGYEQYF.